The present TCR beta chain was sequenced within a study of cytomegalovirus exposure and HLA in healthy donors. V trimming: 7 bases; J trimming: 8 bases; junction bases outside the gene matches: 19. This CDR3 is 16 amino acids long. From germline, CDR1 is MNHEY and CDR2 SMNVEV (reference sequence). PCR amplification relied on 60 Vbeta primers (plus 13 Jbeta primers). Assay: immunoSEQ multiplex PCR; the TCRdb copy retains only in-frame clones and omits some. This table has 55,000 to 65,000 clones, over 60% appearing once. Overall study findings and caveats: Later analysis identified 16,951 TCR beta sequences associated with HLA alleles, using a false discovery rate threshold of 0.05.

About this clone: Its antigen is unidentified.

This sequence joins TRBV27 and TRBJ1-2; TRBD1 aligns across 7 bases. Material: PBMCs. This receptor was taken from a man aged 25 to 45 in good health and CMV-seropositive. The DNA for the CDR3 is TGTGCCAGCAACCCGGGGGCGACAGGGAGGTTCGCCGGCTACACCTTC. Its protein is CASNPGATGRFAGYTF.